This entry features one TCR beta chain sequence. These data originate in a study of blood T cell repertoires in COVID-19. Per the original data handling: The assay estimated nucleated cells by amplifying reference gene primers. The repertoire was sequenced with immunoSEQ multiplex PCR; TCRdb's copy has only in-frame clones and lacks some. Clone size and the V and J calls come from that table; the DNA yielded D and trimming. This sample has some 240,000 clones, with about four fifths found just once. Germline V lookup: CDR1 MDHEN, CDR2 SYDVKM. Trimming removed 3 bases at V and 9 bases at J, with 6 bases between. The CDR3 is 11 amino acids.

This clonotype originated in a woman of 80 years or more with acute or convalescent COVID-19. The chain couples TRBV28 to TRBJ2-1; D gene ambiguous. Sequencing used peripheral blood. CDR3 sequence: CASSFAGEQFF. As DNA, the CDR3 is TGTGCCAGCAGTTTCGCCGGTGAGCAGTTCTTC.